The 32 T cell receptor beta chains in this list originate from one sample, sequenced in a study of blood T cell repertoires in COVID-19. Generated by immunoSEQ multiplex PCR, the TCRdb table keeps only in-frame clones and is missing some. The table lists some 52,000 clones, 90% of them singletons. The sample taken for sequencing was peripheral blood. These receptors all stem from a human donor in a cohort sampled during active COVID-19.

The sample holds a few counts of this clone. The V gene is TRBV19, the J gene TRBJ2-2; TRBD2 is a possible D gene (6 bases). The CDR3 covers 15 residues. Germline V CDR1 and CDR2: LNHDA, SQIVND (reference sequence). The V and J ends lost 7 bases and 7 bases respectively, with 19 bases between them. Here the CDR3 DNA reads TGTGCCAGTACGTCTGCAGGAGGGCTTGGCGGGGAGCTGTTTTTT. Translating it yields CASTSAGGLGGELFF. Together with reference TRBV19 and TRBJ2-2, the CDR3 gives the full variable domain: DGGITQSPKYLFRKEGQNVTLSCEQNLNHDAMYWYRQDPGQGLRLIYYSQIVNDFQKGDIAEGYSVSREKKESFPLTVTSAQKNPTAFYLCASTSAGGLGGELFFGEGSRLTVL.

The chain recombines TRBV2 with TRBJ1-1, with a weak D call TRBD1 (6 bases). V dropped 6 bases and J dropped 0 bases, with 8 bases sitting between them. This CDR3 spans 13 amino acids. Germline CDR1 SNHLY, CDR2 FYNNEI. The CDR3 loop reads CASRGQMNTEAFF. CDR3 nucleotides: TGTGCCAGCAGAGGACAGATGAACACTGAAGCTTTCTTT.

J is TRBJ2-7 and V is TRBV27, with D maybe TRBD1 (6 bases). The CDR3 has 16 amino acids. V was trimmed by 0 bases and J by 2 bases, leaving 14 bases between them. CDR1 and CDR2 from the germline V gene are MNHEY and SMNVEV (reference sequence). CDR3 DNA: TGTGCCAGCAGTTTATCAGGGACACTAAGTCCCTACGAGCAGTACTTC. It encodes CASSLSGTLSPYEQYF.

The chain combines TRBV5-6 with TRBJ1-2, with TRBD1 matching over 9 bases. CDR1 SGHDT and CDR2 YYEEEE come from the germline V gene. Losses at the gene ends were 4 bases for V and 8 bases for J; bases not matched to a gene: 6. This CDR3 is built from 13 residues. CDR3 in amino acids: CASSEGQGLGYTF. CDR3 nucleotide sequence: TGTGCCAGCAGCGAGGGACAGGGCCTAGGCTACACCTTC.

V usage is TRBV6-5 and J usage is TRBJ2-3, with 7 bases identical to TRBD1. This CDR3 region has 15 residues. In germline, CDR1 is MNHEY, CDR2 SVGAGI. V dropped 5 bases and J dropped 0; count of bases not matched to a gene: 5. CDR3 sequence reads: CASSTDRSSTDTQYF. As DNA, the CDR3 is TGTGCCAGCAGTACGGACAGGTCCAGCACAGATACGCAGTATTTT.

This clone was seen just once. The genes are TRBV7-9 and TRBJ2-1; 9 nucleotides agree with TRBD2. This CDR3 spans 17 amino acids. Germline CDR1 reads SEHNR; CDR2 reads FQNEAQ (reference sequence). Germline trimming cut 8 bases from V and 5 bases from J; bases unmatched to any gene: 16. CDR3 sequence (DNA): TGTGCCAGCTCAGGGTTGCGGGAGGGCCCGTGGAACAATGAGCAGTTCTTC. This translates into CASSGLREGPWNNEQFF. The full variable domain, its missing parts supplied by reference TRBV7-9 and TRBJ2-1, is DTGVSQNPRHKITKRGQNVTFRCDPISEHNRLYWYRQTLGQGPEFLTYFQNEAQLEKSRLLSDRFSAERPKGSFSTLEIQRTEQGDSAMYLCASSGLREGPWNNEQFFGPGTRLTVL.

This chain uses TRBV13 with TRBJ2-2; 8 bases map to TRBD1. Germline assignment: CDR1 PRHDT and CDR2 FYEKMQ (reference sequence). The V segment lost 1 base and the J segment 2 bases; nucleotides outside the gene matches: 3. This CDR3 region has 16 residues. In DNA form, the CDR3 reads TGTGCCAGCAGCTTAGAAGGACAGGGAAACACCGGGGAGCTGTTTTTT. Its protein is CASSLEGQGNTGELFF.

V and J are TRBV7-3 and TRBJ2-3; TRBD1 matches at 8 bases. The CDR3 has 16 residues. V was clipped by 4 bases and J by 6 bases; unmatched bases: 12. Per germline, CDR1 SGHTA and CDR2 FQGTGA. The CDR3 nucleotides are TGTGCCAGCAGCTCAACAGGGGGTAGCGCCTGGGATACGCAGTATTTT. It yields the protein CASSSTGGSAWDTQYF.

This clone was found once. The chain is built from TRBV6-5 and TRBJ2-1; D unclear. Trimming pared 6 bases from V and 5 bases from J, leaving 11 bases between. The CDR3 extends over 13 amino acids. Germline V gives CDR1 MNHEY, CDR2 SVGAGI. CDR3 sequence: CASRLSQNNEQFF. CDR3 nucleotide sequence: TGTGCCAGCAGGCTTTCGCAGAACAATGAGCAGTTCTTC.

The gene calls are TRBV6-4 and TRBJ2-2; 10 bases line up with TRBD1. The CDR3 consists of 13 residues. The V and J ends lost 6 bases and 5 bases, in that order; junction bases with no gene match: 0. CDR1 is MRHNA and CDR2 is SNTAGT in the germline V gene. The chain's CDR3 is CASRDRGTGELFF. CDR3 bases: TGTGCCAGCAGGGACAGGGGGACCGGGGAGCTGTTTTTT.

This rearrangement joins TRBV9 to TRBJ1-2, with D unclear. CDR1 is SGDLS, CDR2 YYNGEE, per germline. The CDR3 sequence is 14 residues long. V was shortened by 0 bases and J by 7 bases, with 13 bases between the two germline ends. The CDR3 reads CASSVVSAASGYTF. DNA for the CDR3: TGTGCCAGCAGCGTAGTCAGTGCGGCCTCTGGCTACACCTTC.

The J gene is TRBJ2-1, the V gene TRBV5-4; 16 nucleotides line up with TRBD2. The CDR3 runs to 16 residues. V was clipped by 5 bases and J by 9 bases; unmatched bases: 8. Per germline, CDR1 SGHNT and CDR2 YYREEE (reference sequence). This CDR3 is CASREGTSGRAVEQFF. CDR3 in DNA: TGTGCCAGCAGAGAGGGGACTAGCGGGAGGGCCGTTGAGCAGTTCTTC.

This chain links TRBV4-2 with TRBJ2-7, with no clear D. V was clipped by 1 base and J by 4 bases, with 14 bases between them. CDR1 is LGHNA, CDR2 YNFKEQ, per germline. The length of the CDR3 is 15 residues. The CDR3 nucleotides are TGTGCCAGCAGCCAAGTGGAGCGCCTCTCATACGAGCAGTACTTC. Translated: CASSQVERLSYEQYF.

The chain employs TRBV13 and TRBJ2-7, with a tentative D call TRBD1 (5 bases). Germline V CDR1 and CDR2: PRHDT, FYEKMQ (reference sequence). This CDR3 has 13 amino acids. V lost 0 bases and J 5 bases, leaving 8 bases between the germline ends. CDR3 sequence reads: CASSLGLQDEQYF. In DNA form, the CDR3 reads TGTGCCAGCAGCTTAGGCTTACAGGACGAGCAGTACTTC.

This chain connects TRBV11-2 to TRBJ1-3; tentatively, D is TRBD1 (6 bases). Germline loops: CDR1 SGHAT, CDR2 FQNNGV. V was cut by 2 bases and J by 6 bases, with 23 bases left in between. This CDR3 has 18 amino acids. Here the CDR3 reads CASSLLRSAGDQSNTIYF. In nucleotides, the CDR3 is TGTGCCAGCAGCTTATTGCGGTCGGCAGGGGATCAGTCAAACACCATATATTTT.

The CDR3 loop reads CSASLLAGVAYEQYF. CDR3 coding DNA: TGCAGTGCTAGTTTACTAGCGGGAGTTGCCTACGAGCAGTACTTC. The chain links TRBV20-1 to TRBJ2-7; 11 positions match TRBD2. The CDR3 has 15 residues. The germline V gene has CDR1 DFQATT and CDR2 SNEGSKA (reference sequence). Unmatched junction bases numbered 6, after V lost 3 bases and J lost 2 bases.

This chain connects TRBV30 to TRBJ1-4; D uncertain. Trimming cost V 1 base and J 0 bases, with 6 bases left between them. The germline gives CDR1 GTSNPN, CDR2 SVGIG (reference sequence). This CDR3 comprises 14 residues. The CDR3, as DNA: TGTGCCTGGAGTGCCCGCGCAACTAATGAAAAACTGTTTTTT. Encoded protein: CAWSARATNEKLFF.

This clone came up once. The CDR3 nucleotides read TGTGCCAGCAGCATTACAGGGGGGGGCTACGAGCAGTACTTC. This gives the protein CASSITGGGYEQYF. The rearrangement links TRBV6-2 or TRBV6-3 to TRBJ2-7; D is possibly TRBD1 (8 bases). The CDR3 extends over 14 amino acids. From germline, CDR1 is MNHEY and CDR2 SVGEGT. V was trimmed by 6 bases and J by 3 bases, leaving 15 bases between them.

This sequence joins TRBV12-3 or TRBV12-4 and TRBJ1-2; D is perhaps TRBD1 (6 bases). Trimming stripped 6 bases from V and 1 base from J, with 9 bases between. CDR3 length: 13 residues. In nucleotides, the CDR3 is TGTGCCAGCAGACCACAGGGTAACTATGGCTACACCTTC. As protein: CASRPQGNYGYTF.

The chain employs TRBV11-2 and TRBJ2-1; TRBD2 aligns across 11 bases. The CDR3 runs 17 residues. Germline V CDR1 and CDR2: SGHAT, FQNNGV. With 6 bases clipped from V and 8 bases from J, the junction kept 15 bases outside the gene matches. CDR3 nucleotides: TGTGCCAGCAGAAAATTACCTACTAGCGGGAGAGGAGATGAGCAGTTCTTC. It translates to CASRKLPTSGRGDEQFF. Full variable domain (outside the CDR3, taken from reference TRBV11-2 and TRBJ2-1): EAGVAQSPRYKIIEKRQSVAFWCNPISGHATLYWYQQILGQGPKLLIQFQNNGVVDDSQLPKDRFSAERLKGVDSTLKIQPAKLEDSAVYLCASRKLPTSGRGDEQFFGPGTRLTVL.

CDR3 loop: CASKDRGLYGYTF. CDR3 sequence (DNA): TGTGCCAGCAAGGACAGGGGGCTCTATGGCTACACCTTC. The rearrangement links TRBV2 to TRBJ1-2, with 11 bases that match TRBD1. The CDR3 covers 13 residues. Germline-derived CDR1 and CDR2 are SNHLY and FYNNEI. V trimming: 7 bases; J trimming: 4 bases; junction bases outside the gene matches: 2.

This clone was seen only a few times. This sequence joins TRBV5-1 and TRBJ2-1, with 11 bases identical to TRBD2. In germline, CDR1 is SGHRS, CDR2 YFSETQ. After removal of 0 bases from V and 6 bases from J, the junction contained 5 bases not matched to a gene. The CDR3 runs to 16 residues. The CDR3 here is CASSLAGTSGLNEQFF. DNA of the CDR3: TGCGCCAGCAGCTTGGCCGGGACTAGCGGACTCAATGAGCAGTTCTTC.

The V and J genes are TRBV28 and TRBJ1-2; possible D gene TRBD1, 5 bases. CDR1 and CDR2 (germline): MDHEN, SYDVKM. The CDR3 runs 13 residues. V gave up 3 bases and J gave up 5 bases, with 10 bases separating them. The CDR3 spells CASSFSGQYGYTF. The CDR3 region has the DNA TGTGCCAGCAGTTTTTCAGGGCAGTATGGCTACACCTTC.

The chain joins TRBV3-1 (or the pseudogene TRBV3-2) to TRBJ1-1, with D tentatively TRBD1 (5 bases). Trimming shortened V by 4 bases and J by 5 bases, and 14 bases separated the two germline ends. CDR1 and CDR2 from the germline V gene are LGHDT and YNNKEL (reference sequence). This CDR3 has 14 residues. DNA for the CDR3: TGTGCCAGCAGCCGAGGCGGGGCTTGGACTGAAGCTTTCTTT. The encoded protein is CASSRGGAWTEAFF.

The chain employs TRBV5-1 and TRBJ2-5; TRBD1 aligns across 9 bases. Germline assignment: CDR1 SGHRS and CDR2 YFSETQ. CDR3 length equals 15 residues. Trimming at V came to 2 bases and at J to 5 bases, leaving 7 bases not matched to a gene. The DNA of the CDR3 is TGCGCCAGCAGCTTTGCAGACAGGGGGAGGGAGACCCAGTACTTC. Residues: CASSFADRGRETQYF.

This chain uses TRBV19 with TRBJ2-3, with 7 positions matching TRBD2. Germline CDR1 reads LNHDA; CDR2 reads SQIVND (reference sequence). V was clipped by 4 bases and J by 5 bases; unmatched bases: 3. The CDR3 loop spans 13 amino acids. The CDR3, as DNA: TGTGCCAGTAGTAGCGGGGAGGGAGATACGCAGTATTTT. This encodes CASSSGEGDTQYF.

The DNA for the CDR3 is TGTGCCAGCAGTTTGGGGACTAGCGGGAGTTGGAGCCTATACGAGCAGTACTTC. It encodes CASSLGTSGSWSLYEQYF. The chain carries TRBV28 and TRBJ2-7; 14 bases line up with TRBD2. Germline values: CDR1 MDHEN, CDR2 SYDVKM. The CDR3 contains 18 residues. J was trimmed by 4 bases and V by 3 bases; bases with no gene match: 11.

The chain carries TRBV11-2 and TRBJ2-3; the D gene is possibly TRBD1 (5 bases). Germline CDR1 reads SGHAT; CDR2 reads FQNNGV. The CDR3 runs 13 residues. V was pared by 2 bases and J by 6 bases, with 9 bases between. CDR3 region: CASSLRRGDTQYF. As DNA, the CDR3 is TGTGCCAGCAGCTTACGAAGGGGTGATACGCAGTATTTT.

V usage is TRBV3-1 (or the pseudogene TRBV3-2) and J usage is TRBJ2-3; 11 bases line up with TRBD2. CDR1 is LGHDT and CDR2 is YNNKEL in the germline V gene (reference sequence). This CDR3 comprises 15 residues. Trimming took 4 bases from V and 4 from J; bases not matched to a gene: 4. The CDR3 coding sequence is TGTGCCAGCAGCCTAGCGGGAGGGAGGGCAGATACGCAGTATTTT. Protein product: CASSLAGGRADTQYF.

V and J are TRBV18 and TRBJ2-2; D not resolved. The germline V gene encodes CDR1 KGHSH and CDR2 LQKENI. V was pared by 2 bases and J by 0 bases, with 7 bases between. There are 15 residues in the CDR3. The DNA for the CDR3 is TGTGCCAGCTCACCAGGCCTCGCGAACACCGGGGAGCTGTTTTTT. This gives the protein CASSPGLANTGELFF.

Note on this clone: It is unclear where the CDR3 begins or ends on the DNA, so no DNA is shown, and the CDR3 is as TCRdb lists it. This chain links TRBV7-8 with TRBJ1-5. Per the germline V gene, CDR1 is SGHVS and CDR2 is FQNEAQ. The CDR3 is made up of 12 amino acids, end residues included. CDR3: CASSQLSGPQHF.

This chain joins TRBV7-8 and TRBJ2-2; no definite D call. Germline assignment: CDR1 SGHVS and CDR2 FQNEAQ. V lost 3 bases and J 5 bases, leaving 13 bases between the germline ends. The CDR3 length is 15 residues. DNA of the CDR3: TGTGCCAGCAGCTTGCCTAAGGAGCGAACCGGGGAGCTGTTTTTT. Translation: CASSLPKERTGELFF.